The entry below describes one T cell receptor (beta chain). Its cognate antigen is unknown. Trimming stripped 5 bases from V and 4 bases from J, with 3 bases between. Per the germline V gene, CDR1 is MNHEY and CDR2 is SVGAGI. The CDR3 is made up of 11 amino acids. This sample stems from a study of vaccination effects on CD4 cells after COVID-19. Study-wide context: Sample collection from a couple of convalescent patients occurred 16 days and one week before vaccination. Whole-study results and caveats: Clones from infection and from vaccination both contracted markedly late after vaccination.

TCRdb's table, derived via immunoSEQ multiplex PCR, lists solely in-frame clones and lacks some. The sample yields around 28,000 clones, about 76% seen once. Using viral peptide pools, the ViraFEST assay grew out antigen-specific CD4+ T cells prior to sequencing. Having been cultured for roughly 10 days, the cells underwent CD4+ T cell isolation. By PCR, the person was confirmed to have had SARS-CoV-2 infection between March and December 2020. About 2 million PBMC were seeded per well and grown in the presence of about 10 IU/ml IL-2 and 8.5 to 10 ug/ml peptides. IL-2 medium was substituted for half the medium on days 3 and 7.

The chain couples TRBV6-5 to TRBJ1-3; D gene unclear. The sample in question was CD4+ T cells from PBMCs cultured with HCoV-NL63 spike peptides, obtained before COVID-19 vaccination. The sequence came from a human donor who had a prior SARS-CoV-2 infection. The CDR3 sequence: CASSLGNTIYF. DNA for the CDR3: TGTGCCAGCAGTCTAGGAAACACCATATATTTT.